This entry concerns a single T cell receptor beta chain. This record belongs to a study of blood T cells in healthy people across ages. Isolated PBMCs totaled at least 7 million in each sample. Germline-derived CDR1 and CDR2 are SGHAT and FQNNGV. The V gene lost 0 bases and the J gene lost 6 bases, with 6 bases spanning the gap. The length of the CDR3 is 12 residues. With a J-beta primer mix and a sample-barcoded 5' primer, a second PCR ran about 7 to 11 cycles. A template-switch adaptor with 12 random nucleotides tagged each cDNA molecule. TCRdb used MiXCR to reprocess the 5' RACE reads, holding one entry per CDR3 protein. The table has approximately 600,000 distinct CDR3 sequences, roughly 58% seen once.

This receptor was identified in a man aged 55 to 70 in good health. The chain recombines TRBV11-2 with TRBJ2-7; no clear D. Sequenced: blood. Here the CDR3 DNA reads TGTGCCAGCAGCTTAGATCCCGGCGAGCAGTACTTC. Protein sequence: CASSLDPGEQYF.